What follows are 31 T cell receptor beta chains derived from one specimen sequenced in a study of glioma-infiltrating T cells. The iRepertoire nested amplicon-rescue multiplex PCR amplified TCR alpha and beta CDR3s from RNA. Each CDR3 protein is one row after TCRdb ran MiXCR on the multiplex PCR reads. The repertoire holds 150,000 to 200,000 distinct CDR3 sequences, with 43% as singletons. Specimen: glioma tissue, nonneoplastic brain tissue, or PBMCs (not recorded which). These receptors all stem from a human donor with low-grade glioma or glioblastoma, undergoing nonglioma brain surgery, or in good health (not recorded which).

On this clonotype: Being one base from a much bigger clone, this may be a read error. The chain employs TRBV28 and TRBJ2-1; 9 nucleotides line up with TRBD2. V shed 5 bases, J shed 0 bases, and the junction held 5 bases outside the gene matches. CDR3 size: 16 residues. CDR1 MDHEN and CDR2 SYDVKM come from the germline V gene. For the CDR3, the DNA is TGTGCCAGCAGTACTAGCGGGCTAGGCTCCTACAATGAGCAGTTCTTC. Its protein is CASSTSGLGSYNEQFF.

In the case of this clonotype: A much bigger clone sits one base away, suggesting this may be a read error. The chain employs TRBV20-1 and TRBJ2-5, with TRBD2 identical over 9 bases. Germline V gene lookup returns CDR1 DFQATT and CDR2 SNEGSKA (reference sequence). The CDR3 has 14 amino acids. DNA of the CDR3: TGCAGCTTAATGGCTGGGAGCGGGAGGGAGACCCAGTACTTC. Translation: CSLMAGSGRETQYF.

Notes on this clonotype: A read error is possible here, since a much larger clone lies one base away. The chain employs TRBV3-1 and TRBJ1-1; D unclear. The length of the CDR3 is 14 residues. Per germline, CDR1 LGHDT and CDR2 YNNKEL (reference sequence). CDR3 DNA: TGTGCCAGCAGCCAAGATCTTGGGCTCACTGGAGCTTTCTTT. Its protein product is CASSQDLGLTGAFF. The full variable domain, rest sourced from reference TRBV3-1 and TRBJ1-1, is DTAVSQTPKYLVTQMGNDKSIKCEQNLGHDTMYWYKQDSKKFLKIMFSYNNKELIINETVPNRFSPKSPDKAHLNLHINSLELGDSAVYFCASSQDLGLTGAFFGQGTRLTVV.

This clonotype was seen a single time. Sequence at one end of the junction differs from germline and may be a read error. The chain uses TRBV2 and TRBJ1-3; D possibly corresponds to TRBD1 (5 bases). The CDR3 covers 15 residues. The germline gives CDR1 SNHLY, CDR2 FYNNEI. The CDR3 DNA sequence: TGTGCCAGGAGTGTTGGGGACGGTCCTGGAAACACCATATATTTT. Encoded protein: CARSVGDGPGNTIYF.

This clonotype appeared once. The CDR3 DNA follows: TGTGCCAGCAGTCGGGACAGGCGAACCAATGAGCAGTTCTTC. This encodes CASSRDRRTNEQFF. V usage is TRBV12-3 or TRBV12-4 and J usage is TRBJ2-1; TRBD1 agrees at 8 bases. The CDR3 loop spans 14 amino acids. V was pared by 5 bases and J by 6 bases, with 6 bases of the junction left unmatched.

This clonotype has at least ten counts. The rearrangement links TRBV6-1 to TRBJ2-1, with D possibly being TRBD1 or TRBD2 (5 bases each). V was clipped by 5 bases and J by 2 bases, with 19 bases between them. Germline V gives CDR1 MNHNS, CDR2 SASEGT. The CDR3 is 17 residues long. The DNA for the CDR3 is TGTGCCAGCAGTAAACCTCCGGGACGGTCGGCCTACAATGAGCAGTTCTTC. It codes for CASSKPPGRSAYNEQFF.

A word on this clonotype: The germline gene is not matched at one end of the junction; a read error may be the cause. V gene TRBV7-2 combines with J gene TRBJ2-1; D may be TRBD2 (5 bases). The CDR3 has 13 residues. CDR1 is SGHTA and CDR2 is FQGNSA in the germline V gene. CDR3 sequence (DNA): TGTGCCGGCAGCCCCACCGGGATCTACGAGCAGTTCTTC. It encodes CAGSPTGIYEQFF.

As regards this clonotype: The junction shows a germline mismatch at one end, possibly a read error. The genes are TRBV20-1 and TRBJ1-3; D is possibly TRBD1 (6 bases). This CDR3 comprises 15 residues. Germline V gives CDR1 DFQATT, CDR2 SNEGSKA (reference sequence). The CDR3 region has the DNA TGCAGTGCTAGAGATACCAGGGGAGCTGGAAGCACCATATATTTT. Its protein product is CSARDTRGAGSTIYF.

This clonotype was found a few times. V gene TRBV6-1 combines with J gene TRBJ2-7; 8 bases match TRBD1. V was pared by 5 bases and J by 6 bases, with 9 bases of the junction left unmatched. This CDR3 has 14 amino acids. Germline assignment: CDR1 MNHNS and CDR2 SASEGT. CDR3 DNA: TGTGCCAGCAGTTCCCCTGATACAGGGGGCGAGCAGTACTTC. Amino acids: CASSSPDTGGEQYF.

This clonotype was seen a few times. One base away lies a much larger clone, so this may be a sequencing read error. The CDR3 coding sequence is TGTGCCAGCGCACAAGAGACCCAGTACTTC. Its translation: CASAQETQYF. The rearrangement uses TRBV12-3 or TRBV12-4 and TRBJ2-5; D unclear. The V gene lost 8 bases and the J gene lost 2 bases, with 3 bases spanning the gap. CDR3 length equals 10 residues.

A note on this clonotype: A much larger clone differs by one base, so this may be a read error. The chain joins TRBV6-4 to TRBJ1-2; D might be TRBD1 (5 bases). Germline V gene lookup returns CDR1 MRHNA and CDR2 SNTAGT. The CDR3 sequence is 13 residues long. The CDR3 loop is CACSRGLNYGYTF. The CDR3 nucleotides read TGTGCCTGCAGTAGGGGCCTTAACTATGGCTACACCTTC.

Regarding this clonotype: This could be a read error, since a much larger clone is one nucleotide away. The chain is built from TRBV2 and TRBJ2-1; D gene ambiguous. There are 11 residues in the CDR3. CDR1 SNHLY and CDR2 FYNNEI come from the germline V gene. The CDR3 is CASSEKNDQFF. As DNA, the CDR3 is TGTGCCAGCAGTGAAAAAAATGATCAGTTCTTC. Looking up the rest from reference TRBV2 and TRBJ2-1 gives the full variable domain: EPEVTQTPSHQVTQMGQEVILRCVPISNHLYFYWYRQILGQKVEFLVSFYNNEISEKSEIFDDQFSVERPDGSNFTLKIRSTKLEDSAMYFCASSEKNDQFFGPGTRLTVL.

Many counts were recorded for this clonotype. The chain has TRBV27 and TRBJ1-2; the D is unclear. V was pared by 5 bases and J by 3 bases, with 10 bases between. CDR3 length equals 13 residues. In germline, CDR1 is MNHEY, CDR2 SMNVEV (reference sequence). The chain's CDR3 is CASSVDGYYGYTF. As DNA, the CDR3 is TGTGCCAGCAGTGTGGACGGATACTATGGCTACACCTTC.

Concerning this clonotype: A single base separates this from a much larger clone, so it may be a read error. This chain uses TRBV6-2 or TRBV6-3 with TRBJ2-1; D is perhaps TRBD1 (6 bases). CDR1 is MNHEY, CDR2 SVGEGT, per germline. The CDR3 length is 13 residues. This CDR3 is CASSYSWDTEQLF. CDR3 nucleotides: TGTGCCAGCAGTTACTCGTGGGACACTGAGCAGCTCTTC.

In regard to this clonotype: No conserved phenylalanine or tryptophan is present at the end of the CDR3, so a read error is the likely explanation. V is TRBV19 and J is TRBJ2-7; D is perhaps TRBD2 (5 bases). CDR1 and CDR2 from the germline V gene are LNHDA and SQIVND (reference sequence). This CDR3 has 12 amino acids. The V gene lost 5 bases and the J gene lost 5 bases, with 10 bases spanning the gap. DNA for the CDR3: TGTGCCAGTAGTCCCGGACTTAACGAGCAGTACTCC. It yields the protein CASSPGLNEQYS.

Note on this clonotype: With a much larger clone just one base away, this may be a read error. The chain recombines TRBV7-2 with TRBJ1-1; D gene uncertain. Germline CDR1 and CDR2: SGHTA and FQGNSA. The CDR3 sequence is 13 residues long. Trimming stripped 4 bases from V and 11 bases from J, with 17 bases between. CDR3 nucleotides: TGTGCCAGCAGCTCCCGGCCTCTAACCGCGGCTTTCTTT. It yields the protein CASSSRPLTAAFF.

This clonotype appeared many times. CDR3 amino acids: CASSTSGLQQYF. Written as DNA, the CDR3 is TGTGCCAGCAGCACTAGCGGGCTACAGCAGTACTTC. The J gene is TRBJ2-7, the V gene TRBV7-2; TRBD2 aligns across 9 bases. Germline trimming cut 5 bases from V and 8 bases from J; bases unmatched to any gene: 4. CDR1 SGHTA and CDR2 FQGNSA come from the germline V gene. The CDR3 extends over 12 amino acids.

About this clonotype: A much larger clone lies one base from this, so it may be a read error. The chain has TRBV6-2 or TRBV6-3 and TRBJ1-2; D uncertain. The CDR3 totals 15 residues. CDR1 and CDR2 (germline): MNHEY, SVGEGT. CDR3 amino acids: CASSLDPRVNYCYTF. The CDR3 nucleotides are TGTGCCAGCAGCCTAGACCCGCGGGTGAACTATTGCTACACCTTC.

The chain combines TRBV18 with TRBJ2-1, with TRBD2 identical over 9 bases. Looked up from germline, CDR1 is KGHSH and CDR2 is LQKENI. The V gene end was trimmed by 5 bases and the J gene end by 0 bases; junction bases not matched to a gene: 2. The CDR3 extends over 15 amino acids. Written as DNA, the CDR3 is TGTGCCAGCTCAGATAGCGGGAGCTCCTACAATGAGCAGTTCTTC. Translation gives CASSDSGSSYNEQFF.

A note on this clonotype: One end of the junction varies from germline; a read error may be responsible. The DNA for the CDR3 is TGTGCCAGCAATACTTTGGAGGAGGGGCAAGAGACCAAGTACTTC. It yields the protein CASNTLEEGQETKYF. This chain joins TRBV6-1 and TRBJ2-5; weak D call: TRBD2 (6 bases). Germline CDR1 reads MNHNS; CDR2 reads SASEGT. The CDR3 runs to 15 residues.

To note about this clonotype: A much larger clone differs by one base, so this may be a read error. The chain carries TRBV28 and TRBJ2-7, with no clear D. CDR1 and CDR2 (germline): MDHEN, SYDVKM. The CDR3 is made up of 16 amino acids. CDR3 sequence (DNA): TGTGCCAGCAGTTCCCCGGCGGCCTACAACTCCTCCGAGCAGTACTTC. This encodes CASSSPAAYNSSEQYF.

This clonotype was counted many times. The chain joins TRBV6-1 to TRBJ1-2, with 7 positions matching TRBD1. The CDR3 has 13 residues. Trimming cost V 6 bases and J 6 bases; bases outside gene matches: 7. Germline CDR1 reads MNHNS; CDR2 reads SASEGT. CDR3 loop: CASSRGTAHGYTF. The CDR3 DNA sequence: TGTGCCAGCAGCCGAGGGACAGCCCATGGCTACACCTTC.

This sequence joins TRBV12-3 or TRBV12-4 and TRBJ1-1; D unresolved. Trimming pared 5 bases from V and 2 bases from J, leaving 9 bases between. This CDR3 has 13 amino acids. CDR3 protein: CASSLQSNTEAFF. For the CDR3, the DNA is TGTGCCAGCAGTCTTCAGTCTAACACTGAAGCTTTCTTT.

This clonotype was seen ten or more times. CDR3 region: CSARDWELVQYF. In DNA, the CDR3 is TGCAGTGCTAGAGATTGGGAGTTGGTGCAGTACTTC. The chain combines TRBV20-1 with TRBJ2-7, with a tentative D call TRBD2 (5 bases). The CDR3 runs to 12 residues. The V gene's germline CDR1 is DFQATT and CDR2 SNEGSKA (reference sequence). V was shortened by 0 bases and J by 9 bases, with 12 bases between the two germline ends.

This clonotype came up many times. The chain is built from TRBV28 and TRBJ1-3; 7 nucleotides agree with TRBD1. This CDR3 spans 17 amino acids. Germline V lookup: CDR1 MDHEN, CDR2 SYDVKM. The J segment lost 1 base and the V segment lost 6 bases, leaving 12 bases of the junction unmatched. CDR3 sequence (DNA): TGTGCCAGCAGCATTACCGTCCCAGGGGGGTCTGGAAACACCATATATTTT. Translation: CASSITVPGGSGNTIYF.

This clonotype was counted ten times or more. The chain couples TRBV20-1 to TRBJ1-1; D possibly corresponds to TRBD1 (5 bases). CDR1 and CDR2 from the germline V gene are DFQATT and SNEGSKA (reference sequence). The CDR3 runs 11 residues. CDR3 bases: TGCAGCGGGGCAGGGCACACTGAAGCTTTCTTT. Its protein product is CSGAGHTEAFF.

The table lists this clonotype with a few counts. V and J are TRBV29-1 and TRBJ2-7, with TRBD2 matching over 8 bases. The CDR3 is 13 residues long. Germline V gene data show CDR1 as SQVTM and CDR2 as ANQGSEA. Germline trimming cut 3 bases from V and 2 bases from J; bases unmatched to any gene: 3. The CDR3 coding sequence is TGCAGCGTTGAGGGACTAGGTACCTACGAGCAGTACTTC. As protein: CSVEGLGTYEQYF.

As to this clonotype: One end of the junction varies from germline; a read error may be responsible. The genes are TRBV5-1 and TRBJ2-1; D gene ambiguous. This CDR3 spans 13 amino acids. The germline V gene has CDR1 SGHRS and CDR2 YFSETQ. Written as DNA, the CDR3 is TGCGCCAGCAGCTTGGACGGCTACAATGAGAAGTTCTTC. Protein sequence: CASSLDGYNEKFF.

Ten or more counts support this clonotype. The genes are TRBV28 and TRBJ1-1, with D perhaps matching TRBD1 (5 bases). The CDR3 covers 12 residues. V was trimmed by 7 bases and J by 6 bases, leaving 12 bases between them. CDR1 MDHEN and CDR2 SYDVKM come from the germline V gene. CDR3 in amino acids: CASTGTVAEAFF. The DNA for the CDR3 is TGTGCCAGCACCGGGACTGTGGCTGAAGCTTTCTTT.

Points on this clonotype: One end of the junction fails to match germline, which may point to a read error. The chain has TRBV5-1 and TRBJ2-3; D not certain. This CDR3 comprises 17 residues. The germline V gene encodes CDR1 SGHRS and CDR2 YFSETQ. The chain's CDR3 is CASSFAYGLSSTDTQNF. The CDR3 DNA is TGCGCCAGCAGCTTCGCATATGGGTTATCGAGCACAGATACGCAGAATTTT.

This clonotype was found many times. The CDR3, as DNA: TGTGCCAGCAGTTCGACTAGCGGGGGAACAGATACGCAGTATTTT. Amino acids: CASSSTSGGTDTQYF. The V and J genes are TRBV6-1 and TRBJ2-3; 12 positions agree with TRBD2. The germline gives CDR1 MNHNS, CDR2 SASEGT. The V segment lost 5 bases and the J segment 3 bases; nucleotides outside the gene matches: 3. This CDR3 region has 15 residues.